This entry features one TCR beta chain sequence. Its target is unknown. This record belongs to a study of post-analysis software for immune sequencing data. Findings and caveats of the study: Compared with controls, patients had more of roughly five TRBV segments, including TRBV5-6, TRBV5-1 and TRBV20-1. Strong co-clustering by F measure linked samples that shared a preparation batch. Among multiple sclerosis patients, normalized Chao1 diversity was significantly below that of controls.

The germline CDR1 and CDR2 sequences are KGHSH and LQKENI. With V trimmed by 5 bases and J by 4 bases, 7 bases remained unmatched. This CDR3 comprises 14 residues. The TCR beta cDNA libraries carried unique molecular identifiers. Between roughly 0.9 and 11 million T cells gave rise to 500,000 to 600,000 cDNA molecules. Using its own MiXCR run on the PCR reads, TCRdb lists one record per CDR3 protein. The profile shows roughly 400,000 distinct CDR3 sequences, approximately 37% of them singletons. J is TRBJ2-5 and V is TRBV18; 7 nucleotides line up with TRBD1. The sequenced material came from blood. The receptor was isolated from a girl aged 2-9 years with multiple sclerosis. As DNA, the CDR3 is TGTGCCAGCTCATTCACAGGGGATCGAGAGACCCAGTACTTC. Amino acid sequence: CASSFTGDRETQYF.